This T cell receptor (beta chain) came from a study of identical twins. Study-level results: When twins shared out-of-frame alpha sequences, those sequences had excess low generation probability. Excess sharing between twins was weaker in beta out-of-frame sequences.

CDR3 length: 16 residues. Germline assignment: CDR1 LGHNT and CDR2 FRNRAP. V dropped 6 bases and J dropped 4; count of bases not matched to a gene: 11. TCRdb re-derived calls from the 5' RACE reads in MiXCR, one entry per CDR3 protein. The sample has about 200,000 distinct CDR3 sequences; 5.5% to 7.5% are singletons. Concerning this clonotype: The antigen remains unidentified.

These data also featured in a second study, about T cells expressing NK-cell markers. Per that study: The authors derived TCR beta repertoires from sorted CD3+CD56+NKG2C+, CD3+CD56+NKG2C- and CD3+CD56-NKG2C+ T cells.

The source is a woman younger than 35 in good health. The chain combines TRBV12-5 with TRBJ2-1; TRBD2 matches 8 bases. Material for sequencing was CD8+ T cells sorted from blood. This CDR3 is CASGQSGLGFYNEQFF. DNA of the CDR3: TGTGCTAGTGGACAATCGGGACTAGGTTTTTACAATGAGCAGTTCTTC.